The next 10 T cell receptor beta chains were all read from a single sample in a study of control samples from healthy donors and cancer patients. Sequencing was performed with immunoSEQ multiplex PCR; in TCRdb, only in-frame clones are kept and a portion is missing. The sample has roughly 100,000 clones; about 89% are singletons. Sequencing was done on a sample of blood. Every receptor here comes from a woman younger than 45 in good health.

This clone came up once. The CDR3 bases are TGTGCCAGCAGTTTATGGTATCCTAGCGGGCAGACCACAGATACGCAGTATTTT. Its translation: CASSLWYPSGQTTDTQYF. The gene calls are TRBV27 and TRBJ2-3; 8 nucleotides line up with TRBD2. The V and J ends lost 1 base and 2 bases, in that order; junction bases with no gene match: 11. This CDR3 contains 18 residues. Per germline, CDR1 MNHEY and CDR2 SMNVEV (reference sequence).

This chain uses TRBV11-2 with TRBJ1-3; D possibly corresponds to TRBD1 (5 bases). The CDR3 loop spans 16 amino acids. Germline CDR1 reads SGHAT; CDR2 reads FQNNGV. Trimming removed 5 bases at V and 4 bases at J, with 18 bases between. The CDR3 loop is CASSPNLGARGNTIYF. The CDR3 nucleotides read TGTGCCAGCAGCCCAAACCTCGGGGCGCGAGGAAACACCATATATTTT.

Here the CDR3 reads CASSPPISYNEQFF. The CDR3 DNA reads as TGTGCCAGCTCACCACCGATCTCCTACAATGAGCAGTTCTTC. This sequence joins TRBV18 and TRBJ2-1; D gene unclear. The V end was cut by 0 bases, the J end by 0 bases, with 3 bases between. The CDR3 is 14 amino acids. The V gene's germline CDR1 is KGHSH and CDR2 LQKENI.

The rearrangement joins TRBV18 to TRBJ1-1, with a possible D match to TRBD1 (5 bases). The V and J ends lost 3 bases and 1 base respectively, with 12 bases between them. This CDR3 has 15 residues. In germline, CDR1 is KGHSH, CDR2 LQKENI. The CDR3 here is CASSPNQQGNTEAFF. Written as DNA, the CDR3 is TGTGCCAGCTCACCGAACCAGCAGGGGAACACTGAAGCTTTCTTT.

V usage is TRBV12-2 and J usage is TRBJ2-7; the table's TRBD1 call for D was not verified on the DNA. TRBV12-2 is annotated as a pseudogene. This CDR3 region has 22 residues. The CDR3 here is CASRSQRDRGVLRDQNSYEQYF. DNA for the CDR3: TGTGCAAGTCGCTCCCAGAGGGACAGGGGCGTACTGCGGGACCAAAATTCCTACGAGCAGTACTTC.

CDR3 nucleotides: TGTGCCAGCAGCTTGGTCAGGGGGTACGAGCAGTACTTC. This codes for CASSLVRGYEQYF. V and J are TRBV7-8 and TRBJ2-7; 7 bases agree with TRBD1. With V trimmed by 3 bases and J by 4 bases, 3 bases remained unmatched. Germline CDR1 reads SGHVS; CDR2 reads FQNEAQ. This CDR3 has 13 amino acids.

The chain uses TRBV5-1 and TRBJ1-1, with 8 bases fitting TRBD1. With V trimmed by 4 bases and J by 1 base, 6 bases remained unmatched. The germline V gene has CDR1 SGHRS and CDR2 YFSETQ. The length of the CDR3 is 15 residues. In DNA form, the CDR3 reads TGCGCCAGCAGCCGACAGGGGTTGGGGAACACTGAAGCTTTCTTT. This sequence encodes CASSRQGLGNTEAFF.

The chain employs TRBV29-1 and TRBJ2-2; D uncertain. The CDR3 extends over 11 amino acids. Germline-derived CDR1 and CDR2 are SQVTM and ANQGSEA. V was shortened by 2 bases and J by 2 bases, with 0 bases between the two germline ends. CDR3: CSVENTGELFF. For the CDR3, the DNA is TGCAGCGTTGAAAACACCGGGGAGCTGTTTTTT.

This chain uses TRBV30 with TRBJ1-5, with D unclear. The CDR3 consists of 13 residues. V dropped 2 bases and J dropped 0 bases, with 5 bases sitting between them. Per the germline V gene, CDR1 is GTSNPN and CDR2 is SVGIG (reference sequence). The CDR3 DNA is TGTGCCTGGAGTCATTATAGCAATCAGCCCCAGCATTTT. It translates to CAWSHYSNQPQHF.

The chain's CDR3 is CATSGGLVEKLFF. CDR3 nucleotides: TGTGCCACCAGTGGGGGGCTCGTTGAAAAACTGTTTTTT. The V gene is TRBV15, the J gene TRBJ1-4, with a possible D match to TRBD1 (6 bases). Deletions cut 6 bases from V and 7 bases from J, with 12 bases between. The length of the CDR3 is 13 residues. The germline V gene has CDR1 LNHNV and CDR2 YYDKDF (reference sequence).